This T cell receptor (beta chain) was sequenced in a study of regulatory dendritic cells for organ transplantation. Study-level background: Regulatory dendritic cells were monocyte-derived, receiving vitamin D3 on days 0 and 4 and IL-10 on day 4. Day 6 dendritic cell cultures were stimulated with LPS. Study-wide results and limits: Memory CD8+ clonal expansion seemed more limited with regulatory than mature dendritic cells.

Comment on this clone: Its antigen is still unknown.

CFSE-labeled sorted T cells met regulatory or mature dendritic cells for around 5 days. The ends were cut back, 4 bases at V and 6 bases at J, with 7 bases in the middle. The CDR3 extends over 12 amino acids. The germline V gene encodes CDR1 SNHLY and CDR2 FYNNEI. Generated by immunoSEQ multiplex PCR, the TCRdb table keeps only in-frame clones and is missing some. Of around 19,000 clones in the sample, less than 85% were seen once. V and J are TRBV2 and TRBJ2-1; D gene unclear. Sequenced: memory CD4+ T cells from blood cultured with regulatory dendritic cells. The subset: CD45RO+ memory T cells. This clonotype was sampled from a human donor in good health. CDR3 sequence (DNA): TGTGCCAGCAGTGGTGAATCCAATGAGCAGTTCTTC. Translated, it gives CASSGESNEQFF.